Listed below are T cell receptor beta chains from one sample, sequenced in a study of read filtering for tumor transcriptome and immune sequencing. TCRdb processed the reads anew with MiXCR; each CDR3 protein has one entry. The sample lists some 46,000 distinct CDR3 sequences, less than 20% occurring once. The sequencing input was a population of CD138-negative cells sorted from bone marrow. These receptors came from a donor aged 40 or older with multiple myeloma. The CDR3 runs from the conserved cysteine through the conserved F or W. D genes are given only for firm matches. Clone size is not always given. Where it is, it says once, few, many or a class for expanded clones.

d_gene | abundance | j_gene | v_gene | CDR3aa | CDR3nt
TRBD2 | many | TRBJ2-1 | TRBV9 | CASSPSESSGSTEQFF | TGTGCCAGCAGCCCGAGTGAGTCTAGCGGGAGCACTGAGCAGTTCTTC
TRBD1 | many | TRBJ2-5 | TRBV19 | CASSIVSRGSQETQYF | TGTGCCAGTAGTATAGTGTCCAGGGGGTCCCAAGAGACCCAGTACTTC
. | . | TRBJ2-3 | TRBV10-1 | CASSEDRTADTQYF | TGCGCCAGCAGTGAGGATCGGACAGCCGATACGCAGTATTTT
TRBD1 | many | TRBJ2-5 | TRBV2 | CATRQGARETQYF | TGTGCCACCCGACAGGGGGCTCGAGAGACCCAGTACTTC
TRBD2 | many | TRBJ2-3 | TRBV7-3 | CASSPGLARGTDTQYF | TGTGCCAGCAGCCCCGGACTAGCGAGGGGCACAGATACGCAGTATTTT
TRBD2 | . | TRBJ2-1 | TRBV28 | CASTDTSGTDNEQSF | TGTGCCAGCACCGACACTAGCGGGACAGACAATGAGCAGTCCTTC
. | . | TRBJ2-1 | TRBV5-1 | CTSNMSGVNEQFF | TGCACCAGCAACATGAGTGGGGTGAATGAGCAGTTCTTC
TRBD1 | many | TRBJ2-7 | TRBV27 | CASSSEGTGLGEQYF | TGTGCCAGCAGTTCGGAGGGGACAGGCCTGGGGGAGCAGTACTTC
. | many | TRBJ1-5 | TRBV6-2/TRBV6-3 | CASNTAYYQPQHF | TGTGCCAGCAATACAGCCTACTATCAGCCCCAGCATTTT
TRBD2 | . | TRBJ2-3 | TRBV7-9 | CASSLAPGLAGVVDTQYF | TGTGCCAGCAGCTTAGCCCCAGGACTAGCGGGAGTAGTAGATACGCAGTATTTT